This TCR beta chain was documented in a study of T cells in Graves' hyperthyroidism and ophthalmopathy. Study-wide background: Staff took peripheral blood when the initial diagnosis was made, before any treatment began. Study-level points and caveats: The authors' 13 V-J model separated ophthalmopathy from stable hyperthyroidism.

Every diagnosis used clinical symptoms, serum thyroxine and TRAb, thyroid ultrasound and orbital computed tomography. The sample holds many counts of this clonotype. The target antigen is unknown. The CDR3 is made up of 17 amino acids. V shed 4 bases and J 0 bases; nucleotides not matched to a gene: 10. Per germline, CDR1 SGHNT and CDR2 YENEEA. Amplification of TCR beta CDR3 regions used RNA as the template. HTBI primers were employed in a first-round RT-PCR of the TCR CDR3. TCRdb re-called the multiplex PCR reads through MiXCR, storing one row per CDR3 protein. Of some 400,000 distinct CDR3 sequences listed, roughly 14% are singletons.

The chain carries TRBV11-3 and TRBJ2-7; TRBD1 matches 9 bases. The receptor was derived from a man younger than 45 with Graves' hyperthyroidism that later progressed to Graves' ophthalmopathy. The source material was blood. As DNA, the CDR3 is TGTGCCAGCAGCTCGCGTACCGGGACAGGGCTCTCCTACGAGCAGTACTTC. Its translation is CASSSRTGTGLSYEQYF.